This is a list of T cell receptor beta chains from one sample in a study of blood T cell repertoires in COVID-19. Libraries were prepared by immunoSEQ multiplex PCR; TCRdb keeps only in-frame clonotypes and omits some of them. The sample contains under 150,000 clones, approximately 84% of which appear only once. Sequenced sample: peripheral blood. All receptors come from a middle-aged woman with acute or convalescent COVID-19. CDR3s include the opening cysteine and the closing phenylalanine or tryptophan. The D gene is left open where the match is weak. Clone size is shown for a subset of rows, as once, few, many or a class of expanded clone.

V	length	D	size	J	DNA	CDR3
TRBV7-2	13	.	few	TRBJ1-2	TGTGCCAGCAGCTTAGTTAACAGTAAGGGCTACACCTTC	CASSLVNSKGYTF
TRBV5-1	17	TRBD1	once	TRBJ1-4	TGCGCCAGCAACCCCGGGACAGGGGGCCGGTCTAATGAAAAACTGTTTTTT	CASNPGTGGRSNEKLFF
TRBV18	14	TRBD1	.	TRBJ1-2	TGTGCCAGCTCACCAGGCGGACAGGGCATAGGCTACACCTTC	CASSPGGQGIGYTF
TRBV6-5	14	.	.	TRBJ2-3	TGTGCCAGCAGTTATACCGCGGCCCTGGATACGCAGTATTTT	CASSYTAALDTQYF
TRBV5-1	14	.	once	TRBJ2-3	TGCGCCAGCAGCATGGGGGGCCAGACAGATACGCAGTATTTT	CASSMGGQTDTQYF
TRBV5-3	17	TRBD1	.	TRBJ1-1	TGTGCCAGAAGATCCCCCGGGACAGGGCCCATGAACACTGAAGCTTTCTTT	CARRSPGTGPMNTEAFF
TRBV3-1/TRBV3-2	15	.	once	TRBJ1-1	TGTGCCAGCAGCCAAAACGGGGGGAGGAACACTGAAGCTTTCTTT	CASSQNGGRNTEAFF
TRBV30	15	.	.	TRBJ1-3	TGTGCCTGGAGTGCCCGCGGGGGCTCTGGAAACACCATATATTTT	CAWSARGGSGNTIYF
TRBV5-1	14	.	.	TRBJ1-4	TGCGCCAGCAGCTTGGCGGGAACTAATGAAAAACTGTTTTTT	CASSLAGTNEKLFF
TRBV7-9	15	.	once	TRBJ2-3	TGTGCCAGCAGCTTAGCGACGGGGGGCACAGATACGCAGTATTTT	CASSLATGGTDTQYF
TRBV5-8	13	.	.	TRBJ2-7	TGTGCCAGCAGCTTGGTTAGGGGCTACGAGCAGTACTTC	CASSLVRGYEQYF
TRBV19	15	TRBD1	.	TRBJ1-2	TGTGCCAGTAACCTAGGGACAGGGGACAACTATGGCTACACCTTC	CASNLGTGDNYGYTF
TRBV4-1	15	.	.	TRBJ1-1	TGCGCCAGCAGCCAAGGGGGCAGGGCGGTCACTGAAGCTTTCTTT	CASSQGGRAVTEAFF
TRBV7-6	16	.	.	TRBJ1-2	TGTGCCAGCAGCTTAATGGATGCCAGGGTAGACTATGGCTACACCTTC	CASSLMDARVDYGYTF
TRBV5-5	16	.	.	TRBJ2-2	TGTGCCAGCAGCCCCGGTCGCGGGTTAAACACCGGGGAGCTGTTTTTT	CASSPGRGLNTGELFF
TRBV5-1	17	.	once	TRBJ2-3	TGCGCCAGCAGCCCGGTAACAGGGATGGGTAGCACAGATACGCAGTATTTT	CASSPVTGMGSTDTQYF